The 21 T cell receptor beta chains reported below all come from one sample, sequenced in a study of sequential checkpoint blockade in melanoma. Treatment of the sample: randomized to nivolumab then ipilimumab (arm A) or the reverse (arm B). The repertoire was sequenced with immunoSEQ multiplex PCR; TCRdb's copy has only in-frame clones and lacks some. Of approximately 12,000 clones listed, 82% are singletons. Sequencing was performed on CD8+ T cells sorted from blood (inferred from file names), taken from a patient given nivolumab and ipilimumab in sequence. All receptors come from a human donor with melanoma.

This clone was counted only a few times. The chain employs TRBV5-4 and TRBJ2-7, with a weak D call TRBD2 (6 bases). V lost 2 bases, J lost 4 bases, and 10 bases lay in between. CDR1 is SGHNT, CDR2 YYREEE, per germline (reference sequence). The CDR3 has 13 amino acids. CDR3 nucleotides: TGTGCCAGCAGCTTCCGGGGGTATTACGAGCAGTACTTC. Translated: CASSFRGYYEQYF.

The chain combines TRBV27 with TRBJ1-1; a possible D gene is TRBD1 (5 bases). The V gene lost 6 bases and the J gene lost 4 bases, with 15 bases spanning the gap. Germline V gives CDR1 MNHEY, CDR2 SMNVEV (reference sequence). The CDR3 is made up of 14 amino acids. The CDR3 coding sequence is TGTGCCAGCAGCCTGGGCGCAGGGCCCACTGAAGCTTTCTTT. This translates into CASSLGAGPTEAFF.

The chain links TRBV6-1 to TRBJ2-3; D is perhaps TRBD1 (6 bases). The V end lost 2 bases, the J end lost 4 bases, and 16 bases lay between the germline ends. The CDR3 runs to 16 residues. Germline CDR1 MNHNS, CDR2 SASEGT. The CDR3 DNA sequence: TGTGCCAGCAGTGAAAATCCCATGAACAGGGCAGATACGCAGTATTTT. Protein: CASSENPMNRADTQYF.

The chain links TRBV5-4 to TRBJ2-3; 9 nucleotides agree with TRBD2. This CDR3 comprises 16 residues. J was trimmed by 2 bases and V by 4 bases; bases with no gene match: 8. Germline V gene lookup returns CDR1 SGHNT and CDR2 YYREEE (reference sequence). In DNA, the CDR3 is TGTGCCAGCAGCGATTTAGCGGGGGAGTTCACAGATACGCAGTATTTT. Encoded protein: CASSDLAGEFTDTQYF.

The chain has TRBV4-1 and TRBJ1-4; 11 nucleotides align to TRBD1. The CDR3 covers 15 residues. J gave up 8 bases and V 4 bases, and 6 bases lay outside the gene matches. Germline CDR1 MGHRA, CDR2 YSYEKL. As DNA, the CDR3 is TGCGCCAGCAGCCTCAGGACAGGGGGCGAAGAAAAACTGTTTTTT. This gives the protein CASSLRTGGEEKLFF.

The V call is TRBV6-4, the J call TRBJ1-1; unclear D gene. This CDR3 comprises 13 residues. Trimming shortened V by 0 bases and J by 1 base, and 3 bases separated the two germline ends. The V gene's germline CDR1 is MRHNA and CDR2 SNTAGT. CDR3 protein: CASSDSANTEAFF. The CDR3 nucleotides are TGTGCCAGCAGTGACTCAGCGAACACTGAAGCTTTCTTT.

As regards this clone: This CDR3 is missing its conserved last phenylalanine or tryptophan, likely due to a read error. The genes are TRBV4-1 and TRBJ2-3; D is undetermined. The CDR3 is 16 residues long. Germline V lookup: CDR1 MGHRA, CDR2 YSYEKL. V was clipped by 1 base and J by 1 base, with 12 bases between them. In DNA form, the CDR3 reads TGCGCCAGCAGCCAAGGTCCCAGACCTGGCACAGATACGCAGTATCTT. Translated, it gives CASSQGPRPGTDTQYL.

The rearrangement links TRBV27 to TRBJ2-7, with 7 nucleotides matching TRBD2. CDR3 length: 13 amino acids. Germline V gene sequence: CDR1 MNHEY, CDR2 SMNVEV (reference sequence). Losses at the gene ends were 2 bases for V and 7 bases for J; bases not matched to a gene: 5. The CDR3 coding sequence is TGTGCCAGCAGTTTAAGTACGGGGGGTGAGCAGTACTTC. It yields the protein CASSLSTGGEQYF.

The chain has TRBV6-5 and TRBJ2-1; 9 bases map to TRBD2. The CDR3 contains 15 residues. V lost 4 bases to trimming and J lost 2 bases; unmatched junction nucleotides: 3. Germline CDR1 and CDR2: MNHEY and SVGAGI. The CDR3 DNA sequence: TGTGCCAGCAGTTCCGGGACTAGCCCCTACAATGAGCAGTTCTTC. Its protein is CASSSGTSPYNEQFF.

The chain has TRBV6-5 and TRBJ1-1; D remains unclear. CDR1 MNHEY and CDR2 SVGAGI come from the germline V gene. Trimming removed 1 base at V and 4 bases at J, with 7 bases between. This CDR3 comprises 13 residues. The CDR3 DNA follows: TGTGCCAGCAGTTACTTCGGTGGCACTGAAGCTTTCTTT. As protein: CASSYFGGTEAFF.

This clone was recorded a few times. The J gene is TRBJ1-5, the V gene TRBV6-1, with D possibly being TRBD1 (5 bases). The CDR3 has 13 amino acids. Trimming removed 8 bases at V and 4 bases at J, with 12 bases between. Germline CDR1 MNHNS, CDR2 SASEGT. CDR3 residues: CASSVGGNQPQHF. In DNA form, the CDR3 reads TGTGCCAGCTCGGTCGGGGGGAATCAGCCCCAGCATTTT.

The chain employs TRBV13 and TRBJ2-7; 10 nucleotides align to TRBD1. The germline V gene encodes CDR1 PRHDT and CDR2 FYEKMQ (reference sequence). Trimming at V came to 5 bases and at J to 5 bases, leaving 6 bases not matched to a gene. The CDR3 is 14 amino acids. For the CDR3, the DNA is TGTGCCAGCAGCACCGGGACAGGGGTCAACGAGCAGTACTTC. Protein: CASSTGTGVNEQYF.

The chain recombines TRBV2 with TRBJ2-5, with D uncertain. The ends were cut back, 2 bases at V and 4 bases at J, with 2 bases in the middle. The CDR3 extends over 11 amino acids. CDR1 and CDR2 from the germline V gene are SNHLY and FYNNEI. This CDR3 is CASSELETQYF. The CDR3 nucleotides are TGTGCCAGCAGTGAACTAGAGACCCAGTACTTC.

The V and J genes are TRBV19 and TRBJ2-1; 11 nucleotides match TRBD2. The germline V gene encodes CDR1 LNHDA and CDR2 SQIVND (reference sequence). The ends lost 0 bases at V and 10 bases at J; junction bases unmatched: 8. The CDR3 has 16 residues. The CDR3 spells CASSIDILAGGREQFF. CDR3 coding DNA: TGTGCCAGTAGTATAGATATCCTAGCGGGAGGACGAGAGCAGTTCTTC. Supplemented by reference TRBV19 and TRBJ2-1, the full variable domain reads DGGITQSPKYLFRKEGQNVTLSCEQNLNHDAMYWYRQDPGQGLRLIYYSQIVNDFQKGDIAEGYSVSREKKESFPLTVTSAQKNPTAFYLCASSIDILAGGREQFFGPGTRLTVL.

The gene calls are TRBV5-1 and TRBJ2-5; 7 bases align to TRBD2. Trimming took 5 bases from V and 2 from J; bases not matched to a gene: 6. The CDR3 length is 14 residues. The germline gives CDR1 SGHRS, CDR2 YFSETQ. The DNA for the CDR3 is TGCGCCAGCAGGAAATGGGGACTACAAGAGACCCAGTACTTC. This gives the protein CASRKWGLQETQYF. The variable domain in full, completed from reference TRBV5-1 and TRBJ2-5, reads KAGVTQTPRYLIKTRGQQVTLSCSPISGHRSVSWYQQTPGQGLQFLFEYFSETQRNKGNFPGRFSGRQFSNSRSEMNVSTLELGDSALYLCASRKWGLQETQYFGPGTRLLVL.

Here the CDR3 reads CASSLEEGMNTEAFF. The CDR3 coding sequence is TGCGCCAGCAGCTTGGAAGAGGGTATGAACACTGAAGCTTTCTTT. The V and J genes are TRBV5-1 and TRBJ1-1, with D uncertain. The ends were cut back, 0 bases at V and 0 bases at J, with 9 bases in the middle. The CDR3 contains 15 residues. CDR1 is SGHRS, CDR2 YFSETQ, per germline.

The CDR3 nucleotides read TGCGCCAGCAGCCAAGGTGGGGGAGGGGAGACCGGGGAGCTGTTTTTT. Protein product: CASSQGGGGETGELFF. The chain is built from TRBV4-1 and TRBJ2-2; 7 bases fit TRBD2. Germline V gene lookup returns CDR1 MGHRA and CDR2 YSYEKL. This CDR3 contains 16 residues. V lost 1 base and J lost 5; bases outside the gene matches: 7.

The chain is built from TRBV5-1 and TRBJ2-2, with D possibly matching TRBD1 (5 bases). Trimming left V 0 bases short and J 5 bases short, with 8 bases between. There are 14 residues in the CDR3. Germline CDR1 reads SGHRS; CDR2 reads YFSETQ. As DNA, the CDR3 is TGCGCCAGCAGCTTGGTAGGGGTTACCGGGGAGCTGTTTTTT. This sequence encodes CASSLVGVTGELFF. Using reference TRBV5-1 and TRBJ2-2 for the parts outside the CDR3, the full variable domain is KAGVTQTPRYLIKTRGQQVTLSCSPISGHRSVSWYQQTPGQGLQFLFEYFSETQRNKGNFPGRFSGRQFSNSRSEMNVSTLELGDSALYLCASSLVGVTGELFFGEGSRLTVL.

The V gene is TRBV21-1, the J gene TRBJ1-5; the table's D call, TRBD1, has no DNA check behind it. TRBV21-1 represents a pseudogene. This CDR3 is built from 19 residues. The CDR3 nucleotides read TGTGCCAGCAGCAAAGAGAGAATTTTAGAACAGGGGCTACAGCAGCCCCAGCATTTT. This translates into CASSKERILEQGLQQPQHF.

The chain couples TRBV27 to TRBJ2-3; D possibly corresponds to TRBD1 (7 bases). V shed 4 bases and J shed 0 bases, with 17 bases lying between them. CDR3 length: 17 amino acids. The germline gives CDR1 MNHEY, CDR2 SMNVEV (reference sequence). The CDR3 region is CASSSPAGQLSTDTQYF. Here the CDR3 DNA reads TGTGCCAGCAGTTCCCCTGCGGGACAGCTTAGCACAGATACGCAGTATTTT.

The chain links TRBV6-5 to TRBJ2-5; D is unclear. With the DNA end fitting TRBJ2-7 better, the J assignment may be wrong. The CDR3 covers 11 residues. Germline V gene data show CDR1 as MNHEY and CDR2 as SVGAGI. The CDR3 DNA is TGTGCCAGCAGTTTCGGAGACGAGCAGTACTTC. It codes for CASSFGDEQYF.